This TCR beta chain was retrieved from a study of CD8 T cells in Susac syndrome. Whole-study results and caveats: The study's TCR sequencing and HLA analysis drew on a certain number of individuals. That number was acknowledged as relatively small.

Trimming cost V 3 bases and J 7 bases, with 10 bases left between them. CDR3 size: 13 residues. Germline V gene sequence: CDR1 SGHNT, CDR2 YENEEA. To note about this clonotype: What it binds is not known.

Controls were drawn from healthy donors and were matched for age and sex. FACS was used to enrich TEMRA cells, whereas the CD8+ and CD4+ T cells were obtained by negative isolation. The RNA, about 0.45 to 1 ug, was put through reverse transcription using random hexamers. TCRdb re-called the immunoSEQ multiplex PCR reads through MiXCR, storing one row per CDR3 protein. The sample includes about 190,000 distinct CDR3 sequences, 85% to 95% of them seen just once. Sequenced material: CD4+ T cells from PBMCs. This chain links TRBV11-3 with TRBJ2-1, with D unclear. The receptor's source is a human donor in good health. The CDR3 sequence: CASSLGSWNEQFF. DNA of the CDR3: TGTGCCAGCAGCTTGGGCAGTTGGAATGAGCAGTTCTTC.